This paragraph covers one TCR beta chain sequence. The entry originates in a study of blood T cell repertoires in COVID-19. Study information: In each case, the material was cDNA or gDNA derived from T cells, B-cell-depleted T cells, or PBMCs.

As handled by the study authors: Reference gene primer amplification gave estimated nucleated cell counts. Measured with immunoSEQ multiplex PCR; TCRdb has only the in-frame clones, and not every one. The V and J calls and clone size were taken over from that table, and D and trimming were inferred from the DNA. The sample records 50,000 to 65,000 clones, 80% to 85% being singletons. V shed 0 bases, J shed 6 bases, and the junction held 10 bases outside the gene matches. The CDR3 spans 16 residues. Germline CDR1 reads LGHDT; CDR2 reads YNNKEL (reference sequence). This sequence was found in a man aged 55 to 70 with COVID-19, enrolled during active disease. The V call is TRBV3-1 (or the pseudogene TRBV3-2), the J call TRBJ1-2; 7 bases agree with TRBD1. Sample: peripheral blood. CDR3 coding DNA: TGTGCCAGCAGCCAAGAGGATGGAAGGGGGCAAGATGGCTACACCTTC. Its translation: CASSQEDGRGQDGYTF.